The clone carrying this T cell receptor beta chain came up a few times. CDR1 is LGHDT and CDR2 is YNNKEL in the germline V gene (reference sequence). V lost 5 bases and J lost 6; bases outside the gene matches: 9. This CDR3 has 15 residues. Data came from immunoSEQ multiplex PCR; TCRdb stores just in-frame clones and leaves some out. The sample has around 200,000 clones, less than 85% seen once. The source of the sample is a study of blood T cell repertoires in COVID-19. Study-wide context: Samples of COVID-19 (acute and convalescent) were obtained from the United States, Italy and Spain.

This TCR was recovered from a human donor in a cohort sampled during active COVID-19. Sequenced: peripheral blood. This chain joins TRBV3-1 (or the pseudogene TRBV3-2) and TRBJ1-5, with 8 nucleotides matching TRBD1. The chain's CDR3 is CASSVSTGEGQPQHF. The CDR3 DNA reads as TGTGCCAGCAGCGTCTCGACAGGGGAAGGTCAGCCCCAGCATTTT.